This TCR beta chain was captured by sequencing in a study of blood T cell repertoires in COVID-19. In the authors' methods: Estimation of nucleated cell counts was performed using reference gene primer amplification. TCRdb keeps only in-frame clones here, not all; method: immunoSEQ multiplex PCR. That table supplies the V and J calls and clone size; D and trimming were determined from the DNA. This table holds 200,000 or so clones, 88% found once. V lost 1 base and J lost 5; bases outside the gene matches: 10. Germline CDR1 reads LGHNA; CDR2 reads YSLEER. This CDR3 comprises 16 residues. The sequence was collected from a woman aged 55 to 70 with acute or convalescent COVID-19. This chain connects TRBV4-3 to TRBJ2-7; TRBD2 matches 8 bases. Sequenced input: peripheral blood. In DNA form, the CDR3 reads TGCGCCAGCAGCCAAGCAGCGGGAGCGAAAGGGGACGAGCAGTACTTC. This gives the protein CASSQAAGAKGDEQYF.